The 16 T cell receptor beta chains given below trace back to one sample, sequenced in a study of blood T cell repertoires in COVID-19. TCRdb's table, derived via immunoSEQ multiplex PCR, lists solely in-frame clones and lacks some. The sample comprises roughly 400,000 clones, about 88% of which are singletons, and about 1.5% rests with the top ten. The sample comprised PBMCs or T cells enriched from blood (not recorded which). These receptor sequences come from a woman between 18 and 29 years old who had been exposed to COVID-19.

The chain recombines TRBV29-1 with TRBJ1-2; possible D gene TRBD1, 6 bases. The CDR3 consists of 13 residues. V gave up 3 bases and J gave up 7 bases, with 15 bases separating them. Germline V gene sequence: CDR1 SQVTM, CDR2 ANQGSEA. CDR3 loop: CSVERTEELGYTF. Written as DNA, the CDR3 is TGCAGCGTTGAGAGGACAGAGGAGCTTGGCTACACCTTC.

This clone was observed once. CDR3 residues: CASSYSTGGEQYF. The CDR3 coding sequence is TGTGCCAGCAGTTACTCCACCGGGGGCGAGCAGTACTTC. The chain couples TRBV6-5 to TRBJ2-7; a possible D gene is TRBD2 (6 bases). Trimming removed 0 bases from V and 6 bases from J, with 9 bases in between. This CDR3 contains 13 residues. Germline CDR1 is MNHEY and CDR2 is SVGAGI.

The V and J genes are TRBV7-9 and TRBJ2-7; TRBD1 matches 7 bases. Germline V gene sequence: CDR1 SEHNR, CDR2 FQNEAQ (reference sequence). The CDR3 consists of 14 residues. J lost 3 bases, V lost 5 bases, and 7 bases had no gene match. DNA for the CDR3: TGTGCCAGCAGCACCACAGGGGCGGTCTACGAGCAGTACTTC. As protein: CASSTTGAVYEQYF.

J is TRBJ1-2 and V is TRBV6-5; D unresolved. CDR1 is MNHEY and CDR2 is SVGAGI in the germline V gene. This CDR3 region has 14 residues. Trimming shortened V by 7 bases and J by 6 bases, and 18 bases separated the two germline ends. The CDR3 DNA is TGTGCCAGCACCAACCCCCCCCTCCGGGATGGCTACACCTTC. This codes for CASTNPPLRDGYTF.

The CDR3 region has the DNA TGTGCCAGCAGCCAAGATCCCAGCGGGAGGGTACAGTTCTTC. Translating it yields CASSQDPSGRVQFF. The chain combines TRBV4-2 with TRBJ2-1, with 10 bases lining up with TRBD2. V was clipped by 0 bases and J by 13 bases; unmatched bases: 6. The CDR3 runs 14 residues. Germline V gene sequence: CDR1 LGHNA, CDR2 YNFKEQ.

The rearrangement links TRBV28 to TRBJ1-5; D is unresolved. The CDR3 has 16 residues. Trimming shortened V by 4 bases and J by 0 bases, and 13 bases separated the two germline ends. The germline gives CDR1 MDHEN, CDR2 SYDVKM. Written as DNA, the CDR3 is TGTGCCAGCAGTTCGTTCCGGGTTTCTAGCAATCAGCCCCAGCATTTT. Translation gives CASSSFRVSSNQPQHF. The variable domain in full, completed from reference TRBV28 and TRBJ1-5, reads DVKVTQSSRYLVKRTGEKVFLECVQDMDHENMFWYRQDPGLGLRLIYFSYDVKMKEKGDIPEGYSVSREKKERFSLILESASTNQTSMYLCASSSFRVSSNQPQHFGDGTRLSIL.

The chain recombines TRBV28 with TRBJ2-1; TRBD1 matches at 10 bases. CDR3 length: 15 residues. The germline V gene encodes CDR1 MDHEN and CDR2 SYDVKM. Trimming cost V 6 bases and J 4 bases; bases outside gene matches: 6. The CDR3: CASSRTGGKYNEQFF. Written as DNA, the CDR3 is TGTGCCAGCAGCCGGACAGGGGGAAAATACAATGAGCAGTTCTTC.

This clone was counted many times. The gene calls are TRBV5-5 and TRBJ1-4; no clear D. The CDR3 totals 15 residues. Trimming took 4 bases from V and 7 from J, leaving 17 bases between them. Germline CDR1 SGHKS, CDR2 YYEKEE (reference sequence). The CDR3 DNA reads TGTGCCAGCAGCCCGGAGGCAGCCGTTGGTGAAAAACTGTTTTTT. Translation gives CASSPEAAVGEKLFF.

The gene calls are TRBV2 and TRBJ2-7; 11 nucleotides match TRBD2. Germline V gives CDR1 SNHLY, CDR2 FYNNEI. The CDR3 is 20 amino acids. Unmatched junction bases numbered 15, after V lost 2 bases and J lost 0 bases. In DNA, the CDR3 is TGTGCCAGCAGTGAAAGGGGGGTACTAGCGGGAGCGGGTAACTCCTACGAGCAGTACTTC. This codes for CASSERGVLAGAGNSYEQYF.

About this clone itself: A much larger clone differs by one base, so this may be a read error. Other DNA sequences of this sample code for an identical CDR3. This chain joins TRBV28 and TRBJ2-7; D is unresolved. Germline V gives CDR1 MDHEN, CDR2 SYDVKM. This CDR3 is built from 11 residues. Trimming took 2 bases from V and 3 from J, leaving 2 bases between them. The chain's CDR3 is CASSLHYEQYF. The CDR3 DNA follows: TGTGCCAGCAGTTTACACTACGAGCAGTACTTC.

The chain joins TRBV3-1 (or the pseudogene TRBV3-2) to TRBJ1-2; no reliable D call. The CDR3 consists of 14 residues. V lost 2 bases and J 10 bases, leaving 17 bases between the germline ends. Germline V CDR1 and CDR2: LGHDT, YNNKEL (reference sequence). CDR3 sequence reads: CASSQKALRMDYTF. The CDR3 DNA sequence: TGTGCCAGCAGCCAAAAAGCCCTGCGGATGGACTACACCTTC.

V usage is TRBV12-3 or TRBV12-4 and J usage is TRBJ2-5; a possible D gene is TRBD2 (6 bases). The CDR3 covers 12 residues. V was clipped by 8 bases and J by 6 bases, with 13 bases between them. The CDR3 DNA reads as TGTGCCAGCGGGACTCTCGAAAAGACCCAGTACTTC. Its protein is CASGTLEKTQYF.

The V and J genes are TRBV5-4 and TRBJ2-7; D remains ambiguous. Germline V gene sequence: CDR1 SGHNT, CDR2 YYREEE (reference sequence). CDR3 length equals 14 residues. Trimming stripped 3 bases from V and 4 bases from J, with 14 bases between. The CDR3 nucleotides are TGTGCCAGCAGCTCGCCTGCAGATTCATACGAGCAGTACTTC. This codes for CASSSPADSYEQYF.

The sample holds many counts of this clone. The chain carries TRBV19 and TRBJ2-3; D possibly corresponds to TRBD1 (6 bases). The CDR3 runs 15 residues. The germline gives CDR1 LNHDA, CDR2 SQIVND (reference sequence). V lost 5 bases to trimming and J lost 6 bases, with 18 bases between them. The CDR3 sequence: CASSSVQGSWDTQYF. For the CDR3, the DNA is TGTGCCAGTAGTTCCGTACAGGGTTCATGGGATACGCAGTATTTT.

This chain links TRBV5-6 with TRBJ2-4; TRBD1 aligns across 8 bases. The CDR3 has 16 amino acids. Germline CDR1 is SGHDT and CDR2 is YYEEEE. V gave up 4 bases and J gave up 3 bases; unmatched junction bases: 9. The CDR3 DNA follows: TGTGCCAGCAGCCCACCGACAGGGGTGGACAAAAACATTCAGTACTTC. Amino acid sequence: CASSPPTGVDKNIQYF.

The chain employs TRBV20-1 and TRBJ2-1; no clear D gene. The germline V and J ends were trimmed by 3 bases and 0 bases, with 6 bases remaining between them. CDR1 is DFQATT and CDR2 is SNEGSKA in the germline V gene (reference sequence). The CDR3 extends over 13 amino acids. CDR3 sequence (DNA): TGCAGTGCTAGTGGTTACTCCTACAATGAGCAGTTCTTC. It is translated as CSASGYSYNEQFF.